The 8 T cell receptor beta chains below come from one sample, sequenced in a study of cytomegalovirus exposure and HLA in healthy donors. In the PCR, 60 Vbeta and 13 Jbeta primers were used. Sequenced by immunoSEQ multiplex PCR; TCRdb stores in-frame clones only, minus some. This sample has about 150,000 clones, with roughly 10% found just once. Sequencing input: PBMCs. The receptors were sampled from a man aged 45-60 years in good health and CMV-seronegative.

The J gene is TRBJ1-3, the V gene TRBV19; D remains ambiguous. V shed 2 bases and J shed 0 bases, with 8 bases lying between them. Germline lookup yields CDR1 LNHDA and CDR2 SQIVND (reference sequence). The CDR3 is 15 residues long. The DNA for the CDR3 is TGTGCCAGTAGTATAAAGAGCTACTCTGGAAACACCATATATTTT. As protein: CASSIKSYSGNTIYF. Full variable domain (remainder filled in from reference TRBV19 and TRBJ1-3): DGGITQSPKYLFRKEGQNVTLSCEQNLNHDAMYWYRQDPGQGLRLIYYSQIVNDFQKGDIAEGYSVSREKKESFPLTVTSAQKNPTAFYLCASSIKSYSGNTIYFGEGSWLTVV.

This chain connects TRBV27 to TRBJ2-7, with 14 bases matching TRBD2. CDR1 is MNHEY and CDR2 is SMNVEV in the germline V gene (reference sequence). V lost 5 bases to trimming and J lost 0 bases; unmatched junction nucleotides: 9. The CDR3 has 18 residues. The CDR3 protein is CASSIRLAGGQFSYEQYF. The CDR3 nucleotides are TGTGCCAGCAGTATCCGACTAGCGGGGGGGCAATTCTCCTACGAGCAGTACTTC.

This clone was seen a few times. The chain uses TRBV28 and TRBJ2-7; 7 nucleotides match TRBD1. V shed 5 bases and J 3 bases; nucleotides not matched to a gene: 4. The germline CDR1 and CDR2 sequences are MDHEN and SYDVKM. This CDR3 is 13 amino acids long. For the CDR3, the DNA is TGTGCCAGCAGTGACCGGGACAGCTACGAGCAGTACTTC. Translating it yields CASSDRDSYEQYF.

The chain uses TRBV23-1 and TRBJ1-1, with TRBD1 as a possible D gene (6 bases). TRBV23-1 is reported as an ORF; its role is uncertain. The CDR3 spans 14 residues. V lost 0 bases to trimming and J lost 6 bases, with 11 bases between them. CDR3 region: CASSQSQGRAEAFF. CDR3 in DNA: TGCGCCAGCAGTCAATCCCAGGGGAGGGCTGAAGCTTTCTTT.

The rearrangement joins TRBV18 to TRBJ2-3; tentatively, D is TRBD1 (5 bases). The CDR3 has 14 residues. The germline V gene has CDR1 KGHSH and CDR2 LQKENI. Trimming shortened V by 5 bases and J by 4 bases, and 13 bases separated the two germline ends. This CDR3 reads CASSGREGADTQYF. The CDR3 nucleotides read TGTGCCAGCTCAGGCCGCGAAGGGGCAGATACGCAGTATTTT.

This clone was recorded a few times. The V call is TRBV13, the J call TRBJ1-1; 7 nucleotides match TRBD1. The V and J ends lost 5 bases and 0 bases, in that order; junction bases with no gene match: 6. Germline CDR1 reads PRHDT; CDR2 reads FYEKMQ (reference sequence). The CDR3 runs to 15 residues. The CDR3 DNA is TGTGCCAGCAGCGGCAGGGGGTGGATGAACACTGAAGCTTTCTTT. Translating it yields CASSGRGWMNTEAFF.

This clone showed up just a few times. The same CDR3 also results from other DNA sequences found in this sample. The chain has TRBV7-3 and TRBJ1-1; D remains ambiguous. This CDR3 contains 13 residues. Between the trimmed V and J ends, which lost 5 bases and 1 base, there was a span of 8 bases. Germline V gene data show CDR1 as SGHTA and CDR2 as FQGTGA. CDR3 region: CASSLARNTEAFF. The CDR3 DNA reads TGTGCCAGCAGCCTCGCCAGGAACACTGAAGCTTTCTTT.

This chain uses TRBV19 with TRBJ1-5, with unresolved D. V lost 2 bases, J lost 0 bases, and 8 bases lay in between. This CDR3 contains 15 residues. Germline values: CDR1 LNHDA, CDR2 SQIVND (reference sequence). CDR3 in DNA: TGTGCCAGTAGTATAAGAGGGAATAGCAATCAGCCCCAGCATTTT. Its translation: CASSIRGNSNQPQHF.